The 21 T cell receptor beta chains in this list originate from one sample, sequenced in a study of a mutant IDH1 vaccine in newly diagnosed glioma. The data were produced by immunoSEQ multiplex PCR, yet TCRdb's version contains in-frame clones alone and is incomplete. Of 95,000 to 120,000 clones in the sample, about nine tenths are singletons; the top ten hold roughly 0.62%. The time point is: week 11, during vaccination. Doses consisted of 300 ug of mutant IDH1 20-mer peptide each, paired with topical imiquimod. No cognate antigen is known for these TCRs. The starting material was PBMCs, obtained from a glioma patient whose treatment included an IDH1 peptide vaccine. These receptors came from a woman aged 45-65 years with glioma.

V gene TRBV30 combines with J gene TRBJ2-2; tentatively, D is TRBD1 (6 bases). The ends were cut back, 0 bases at V and 6 bases at J, with 11 bases in the middle. CDR1 GTSNPN and CDR2 SVGIG come from the germline V gene (reference sequence). The CDR3 runs to 14 residues. DNA for the CDR3: TGTGCCTGGAGTGTAACTTCAGGGGCCGGGGAGCTGTTTTTT. This encodes CAWSVTSGAGELFF.

The J gene is TRBJ1-2, the V gene TRBV5-1; D remains unclear. V dropped 0 bases and J dropped 4 bases, with 13 bases sitting between them. The CDR3 covers 15 residues. Germline CDR1 is SGHRS and CDR2 is YFSETQ. The CDR3 here is CASSLGHGDRYGYTF. The CDR3 DNA is TGCGCCAGCAGCTTGGGGCACGGCGACCGCTATGGCTACACCTTC.

The V gene is TRBV7-2, the J gene TRBJ2-1; tentative D call: TRBD2 (6 bases). This CDR3 has 15 residues. Trimming removed 1 base at V and 6 bases at J, with 13 bases between. Germline CDR1 and CDR2: SGHTA and FQGNSA. The DNA for the CDR3 is TGTGCCAGCAGCTTAGGGAGGGCCTTCGTCAATGAGCAGTTCTTC. This sequence encodes CASSLGRAFVNEQFF.

The genes are TRBV27 and TRBJ2-1; tentative D call: TRBD2 (5 bases). Trimming took 6 bases from V and 7 from J, leaving 16 bases between them. The CDR3 runs to 14 residues. Germline CDR1 is MNHEY and CDR2 is SMNVEV (reference sequence). CDR3 in DNA: TGTGCCAGCAGGTCGGGATATCCCGGGAATGAGCAGTTCTTC. Translating gives CASRSGYPGNEQFF.

The genes are TRBV15 and TRBJ1-4, with D maybe TRBD1 (5 bases). The V end was cut by 1 base, the J end by 0 bases, with 15 bases between. Germline CDR1 is LNHNV and CDR2 is YYDKDF (reference sequence). The CDR3 consists of 18 residues. This chain's CDR3 is CATSRASGRLSTNEKLFF. The CDR3 region has the DNA TGTGCCACCAGCAGAGCCTCGGGGCGTTTGTCAACTAATGAAAAACTGTTTTTT. The complete variable domain, with remaining parts taken from reference TRBV15 and TRBJ1-4, reads DAMVIQNPRYQVTQFGKPVTLSCSQTLNHNVMYWYQQKSSQAPKLLFHYYDKDFNNEADTPDNFQSRRPNTSFCFLDIRSPGLGDTAMYLCATSRASGRLSTNEKLFFGSGTQLSVL.

In nucleotides, the CDR3 is TGTGCCACCTCTAGCGGGAGGATGAGGGAGCAGTACTTC. Translation gives CATSSGRMREQYF. The chain is built from TRBV28 and TRBJ2-7; TRBD2 agrees at 11 bases. The trim removed 10 bases at V and 7 bases at J, leaving 9 bases unmatched. This CDR3 is built from 13 residues. Germline V gene lookup returns CDR1 MDHEN and CDR2 SYDVKM.

The V call is TRBV9, the J call TRBJ2-2; D ambiguous. Trimming left V 3 bases short and J 5 bases short, with 11 bases between. In germline, CDR1 is SGDLS, CDR2 YYNGEE. CDR3 length: 14 amino acids. CDR3 loop: CASSAHLGTGELFF. CDR3 in DNA: TGTGCCAGCAGCGCGCACTTAGGAACCGGGGAGCTGTTTTTT. Variable domain in full (rest from reference TRBV9 and TRBJ2-2): DSGVTQTPKHLITATGQRVTLRCSPRSGDLSVYWYQQSLDQGLQFLIQYYNGEERAKGNILERFSAQQFPDLHSELNLSSLELGDSALYFCASSAHLGTGELFFGEGSRLTVL.

CDR3 in DNA: TGCGCCAGCAGCAGGGCAGGTAGCTCCTACAATGAGCAGTTCTTC. Translated: CASSRAGSSYNEQFF. The chain couples TRBV4-1 to TRBJ2-1, with D hard to call. Trimming left V 5 bases short and J 0 bases short, with 11 bases between. This CDR3 comprises 15 residues. Germline CDR1 and CDR2: MGHRA and YSYEKL.

The rearrangement joins TRBV27 to TRBJ1-3; D possibly corresponds to TRBD1 (5 bases). CDR1 MNHEY and CDR2 SMNVEV come from the germline V gene (reference sequence). The CDR3 is 14 residues long. V was shortened by 7 bases and J by 8 bases, with 18 bases between the two germline ends. The CDR3, as DNA: TGTGCCAGCAAGGAGGGGACCATGGCGGACACCATATATTTT. It encodes CASKEGTMADTIYF.

CDR3 nucleotides: TGTGCCATCAGTCTGGGGCTAGCGGGAACGAGGACAGATACGCAGTATTTT. Protein sequence: CAISLGLAGTRTDTQYF. The chain carries TRBV10-3 and TRBJ2-3, with TRBD2 identical over 9 bases. Per the germline V gene, CDR1 is ENHRY and CDR2 is SYGVKD. CDR3 length equals 17 residues. The V gene end was trimmed by 5 bases and the J gene end by 3 bases; junction bases not matched to a gene: 12.

The V and J genes are TRBV6-5 and TRBJ2-7; TRBD2 might be the D (5 bases). CDR1 and CDR2 from the germline V gene are MNHEY and SVGAGI. The germline V and J ends were trimmed by 2 bases and 0 bases, with 8 bases remaining between them. The CDR3 extends over 14 amino acids. CDR3 in DNA: TGTGCCAGCAGTTACCCGGGAAGCTCCTACGAGCAGTACTTC. It codes for CASSYPGSSYEQYF.

This rearrangement joins TRBV29-1 to TRBJ1-1; TRBD1 matches at 7 bases. Germline V gene data show CDR1 as SQVTM and CDR2 as ANQGSEA. This CDR3 spans 13 amino acids. The ends lost 3 bases at V and 0 bases at J; junction bases unmatched: 1. The CDR3 spells CSVEGQMNTEAFF. In DNA, the CDR3 is TGCAGCGTTGAGGGACAGATGAACACTGAAGCTTTCTTT.

This chain links TRBV5-1 with TRBJ1-3, with unresolved D. V was clipped by 4 bases and J by 0 bases, with 14 bases between them. Germline V CDR1 and CDR2: SGHRS, YFSETQ. The CDR3 contains 16 residues. The CDR3 DNA reads TGCGCCAGCAGCCTGACACCGCCTAACTCTGGAAACACCATATATTTT. Translation: CASSLTPPNSGNTIYF.

The chain couples TRBV28 to TRBJ2-1, with 8 bases fitting TRBD1. The CDR3 has 13 amino acids. In germline, CDR1 is MDHEN, CDR2 SYDVKM. The V segment lost 8 bases and the J segment 10 bases; nucleotides outside the gene matches: 10. CDR3 nucleotide sequence: TGTGCCAGCGGAGGACAGGGTGGAAAGGAGCAGTTCTTC. Translating gives CASGGQGGKEQFF.

The rearrangement uses TRBV19 and TRBJ2-5; perhaps TRBD1 as D (5 bases). The end of the DNA aligns better with TRBJ2-7, so the J call may be wrong. Germline lookup yields CDR1 LNHDA and CDR2 SQIVND (reference sequence). The CDR3 sequence is 13 residues long. Here the CDR3 reads CASSVTESYEQYF. The CDR3 DNA sequence: TGTGCCAGTAGTGTGACAGAGTCCTACGAGCAGTACTTC.

The gene calls are TRBV9 and TRBJ1-2, with 7 bases identical to TRBD1. Germline lookup yields CDR1 SGDLS and CDR2 YYNGEE. V lost 4 bases and J lost 4; bases outside the gene matches: 16. The CDR3 sequence is 17 residues long. CDR3 nucleotides: TGTGCCAGCAGCCTCCGACAGGGACTAGGTCCGCCCTATGGCTACACCTTC. The encoded protein is CASSLRQGLGPPYGYTF.

This chain links TRBV6-5 with TRBJ1-1; D not certain. The CDR3 is 13 amino acids. V dropped 0 bases and J dropped 3 bases, with 5 bases sitting between them. Germline V CDR1 and CDR2: MNHEY, SVGAGI. In nucleotides, the CDR3 is TGTGCCAGCAGTTACTCTAGGCACACTGAAGCTTTCTTT. Translated: CASSYSRHTEAFF.

This chain uses TRBV14 with TRBJ2-5, with TRBD2 matching over 8 bases. The J call may not be correct, given that the DNA end is closer to TRBJ2-7. Germline-derived CDR1 and CDR2 are SGHDN and FVKESK. The CDR3 runs 16 residues. The CDR3 spells CASSPYLPGLVYEQYF. Here the CDR3 DNA reads TGTGCCAGCAGCCCCTACCTACCGGGACTAGTGTACGAGCAGTACTTC.

CDR3 residues: CASSSGTDSYEQYF. In nucleotides, the CDR3 is TGTGCCAGCAGCTCCGGGACCGACTCCTACGAGCAGTACTTC. V usage is TRBV28 and J usage is TRBJ2-7; either TRBD1 or TRBD2 may fit D (5 bases each). Per germline, CDR1 MDHEN and CDR2 SYDVKM. Trimming left V 6 bases short and J 0 bases short, with 12 bases between. The CDR3 contains 14 residues.

The chain employs TRBV28 and TRBJ1-6; D ambiguous. The germline V gene has CDR1 MDHEN and CDR2 SYDVKM. The CDR3 contains 13 residues. Trimming shortened V by 5 bases and J by 5 bases, and 7 bases separated the two germline ends. CDR3 amino acids: CASSPVDNSPLHF. The CDR3 bases are TGTGCCAGCAGTCCAGTAGATAATTCACCCCTCCACTTT.

The chain is built from TRBV30 and TRBJ1-2; 7 bases are a match to TRBD1. J gave up 2 bases and V 2 bases, and 2 bases lay outside the gene matches. CDR3 size: 13 residues. The V gene's germline CDR1 is GTSNPN and CDR2 SVGIG (reference sequence). This CDR3 is CAWSRDSNYGYTF. CDR3 bases: TGTGCCTGGAGTCGGGACAGCAACTATGGCTACACCTTC. The full variable domain, its missing parts supplied by reference TRBV30 and TRBJ1-2, is SQTIHQWPATLVQPVGSPLSLECTVEGTSNPNLYWYRQAAGRGLQLLFYSVGIGQISSEVPQNLSASRPQDRQFILSSKKLLLSDSGFYLCAWSRDSNYGYTFGSGTRLTVV.